The text below deals with one T cell receptor (beta chain). Its matching antigen is unknown. Every donor was a healthy person donating bone marrow. This entry is derived from a study of cytomegalovirus exposure and HLA in healthy donors. Trimming at V came to 1 base and at J to 4 bases, leaving 8 bases not matched to a gene. Germline V gene lookup returns CDR1 SGHVS and CDR2 FNYEAQ. This CDR3 contains 17 residues. PCR involved 60 Vbeta and 13 Jbeta primers. Here immunoSEQ multiplex PCR was the method, and the copy in TCRdb shows in-frame clones only, minus some. Among more than 110,000 clones listed, around two thirds were seen once. Overall study results and limits: Investigators reported 164 TCR beta chains as tied to cytomegalovirus. High sensitivity and specificity were reportedly achieved when the classifier diagnosed cytomegalovirus status.

The sequence derives from a woman between 55 and 75 years old in good health and CMV-seropositive. The chain is built from TRBV7-6 and TRBJ2-3; TRBD2 matches at 10 bases. The specimen was PBMCs. The CDR3 sequence is CASSLVAAGGQADTQYF. Here the CDR3 DNA reads TGTGCCAGCAGCTTAGTGGCAGCGGGAGGGCAGGCAGATACGCAGTATTTT.